The table lists the clone carrying this TCR beta chain with many counts. This sample stems from a study of CD8 T cells in ankylosing spondylitis. TCRdb reprocessed the 5' RACE reads with MiXCR, giving one entry per CDR3 protein. The repertoire holds 240,000 or so distinct CDR3 sequences, with roughly 10% as singletons. CDR1 is SGHRS and CDR2 is YFSETQ in the germline V gene. V was shortened by 3 bases and J by 5 bases, with 16 bases between the two germline ends. This CDR3 is 15 amino acids long. The sequence derives from a male donor with ankylosing spondylitis or in good health (not recorded which). Sequencing used blood, either unsorted or a sorted T cell fraction (not recorded which). The chain uses TRBV5-1 and TRBJ2-3; unclear D gene. The DNA of the CDR3 is TGCGCCAGCAGCTCGTTACACCCCTCAGAAGATACGCAGTATTTT. It yields the protein CASSSLHPSEDTQYF.